Presented here are 22 T cell receptor beta chains from one specimen sequenced in a study of cytomegalovirus exposure and HLA in healthy donors. With 60 Vbeta and 13 Jbeta primers, the PCR was carried out. TCRdb keeps only in-frame clones here, not all; method: immunoSEQ multiplex PCR. The sample has around 140,000 clones, approximately 87% seen once. What was sequenced was PBMCs. The receptors derive from a man in his forties or fifties in good health and CMV-seronegative.

The chain recombines TRBV7-8 with TRBJ2-7, with a weak D call TRBD2 (6 bases). Germline V gene data show CDR1 as SGHVS and CDR2 as FQNEAQ. CDR3 length: 14 amino acids. V lost 5 bases, J lost 2 bases, and 13 bases lay in between. The CDR3 reads CASSPWRVAYEQYF. The CDR3 DNA reads TGTGCCAGCAGCCCTTGGAGGGTGGCCTACGAGCAGTACTTC.

A few counts support this clone. The chain employs TRBV7-2 and TRBJ2-7, with D hard to call. Germline V gives CDR1 SGHTA, CDR2 FQGNSA. V was pared by 4 bases and J by 5 bases, with 18 bases between. This CDR3 is built from 15 residues. The CDR3 loop reads CASSYRPGESDEQYF. The DNA of the CDR3 is TGTGCCAGCAGCTACCGTCCAGGCGAATCGGACGAGCAGTACTTC.

This chain links TRBV19 with TRBJ1-1; tentatively, D is TRBD1 (6 bases). Germline assignment: CDR1 LNHDA and CDR2 SQIVND (reference sequence). This CDR3 is built from 13 residues. V dropped 2 bases and J dropped 7 bases, with 11 bases sitting between them. The CDR3 DNA reads TGTGCCAGTAGTATAATGGGGACAAATGAAGCTTTCTTT. Encoded protein: CASSIMGTNEAFF.

The chain couples TRBV29-1 to TRBJ1-4, with 8 bases that match TRBD1. V dropped 6 bases and J dropped 3; count of bases not matched to a gene: 6. The CDR3 extends over 14 amino acids. Per germline, CDR1 SQVTM and CDR2 ANQGSEA. As DNA, the CDR3 is TGCAGCGTAAAGGACAGGGTTGCTAATGAAAAACTGTTTTTT. Its translation is CSVKDRVANEKLFF. The entire variable domain, with the rest obtained from reference TRBV29-1 and TRBJ1-4, is as follows: SAVISQKPSRDICQRGTSLTIQCQVDSQVTMMFWYRQQPGQSLTLIATANQGSEATYESGFVIDKFPISRPNLTFSTLTVSNMSPEDSSIYLCSVKDRVANEKLFFGSGTQLSVL.

The gene calls are TRBV18 and TRBJ2-7, with a tentative D call TRBD2 (6 bases). This CDR3 region has 14 residues. Trimming pared 3 bases from V and 0 bases from J, leaving 9 bases between. CDR1 and CDR2 from the germline V gene are KGHSH and LQKENI. The CDR3: CASSPSGDSYEQYF. For the CDR3, the DNA is TGTGCCAGCTCACCCTCGGGGGACTCCTACGAGCAGTACTTC.

The chain couples TRBV30 to TRBJ1-4, with TRBD1 as a possible D gene (5 bases). From germline, CDR1 is GTSNPN and CDR2 SVGIG (reference sequence). The CDR3 extends over 11 amino acids. Trimming removed 1 base from V and 10 bases from J, with 7 bases in between. CDR3 sequence: CAWSAQGKLFF. Written as DNA, the CDR3 is TGTGCCTGGAGTGCTCAGGGAAAACTGTTTTTT. Combining the CDR3 with reference TRBV30 and TRBJ1-4 gives the whole variable domain SQTIHQWPATLVQPVGSPLSLECTVEGTSNPNLYWYRQAAGRGLQLLFYSVGIGQISSEVPQNLSASRPQDRQFILSSKKLLLSDSGFYLCAWSAQGKLFFGSGTQLSVL.

This chain connects TRBV7-2 to TRBJ2-3, with TRBD2 identical over 9 bases. The CDR3 length is 16 residues. V was pared by 2 bases and J by 2 bases, with 5 bases of the junction left unmatched. CDR1 and CDR2 (germline): SGHTA, FQGNSA. The CDR3 protein is CASSLRSSGATDTQYF. In DNA form, the CDR3 reads TGTGCCAGCAGCTTAAGGTCTAGCGGGGCCACAGATACGCAGTATTTT.

The rearrangement joins TRBV13 to TRBJ2-7; 9 bases are a match to TRBD1. V gave up 0 bases and J gave up 4 bases; unmatched junction bases: 4. Germline V CDR1 and CDR2: PRHDT, FYEKMQ (reference sequence). The CDR3 runs to 15 residues. Here the CDR3 reads CASSLGTGGTYEQYF. The CDR3 nucleotides read TGTGCCAGCAGCTTAGGGACAGGGGGTACATACGAGCAGTACTTC.

The V and J genes are TRBV28 and TRBJ2-7; 11 bases are a match to TRBD1. Unmatched junction bases numbered 5, after V lost 10 bases and J lost 0 bases. The germline CDR1 and CDR2 sequences are MDHEN and SYDVKM. This CDR3 spans 14 amino acids. Here the CDR3 reads CATWGQGVSYEQYF. The CDR3 coding sequence is TGTGCCACCTGGGGACAGGGGGTCTCCTACGAGCAGTACTTC.

This chain joins TRBV9 and TRBJ2-5; 7 positions match TRBD1. J gave up 2 bases and V 5 bases, and 9 bases lay outside the gene matches. The CDR3 runs to 15 residues. From germline, CDR1 is SGDLS and CDR2 YYNGEE. CDR3: CASSPGQVGQETQYF. CDR3 sequence (DNA): TGTGCCAGCAGTCCCGGACAGGTTGGACAAGAGACCCAGTACTTC.

This chain uses TRBV7-9 with TRBJ2-5; D might be TRBD1 (5 bases). This CDR3 comprises 14 residues. V lost 3 bases, J lost 0 bases, and 8 bases lay in between. The germline V gene encodes CDR1 SEHNR and CDR2 FQNEAQ (reference sequence). In DNA, the CDR3 is TGTGCCAGCAGCTTTCCAGGGCACCAAGAGACCCAGTACTTC. It is translated as CASSFPGHQETQYF.

This clone appeared a single time. The genes are TRBV13 and TRBJ2-7; 7 bases are a match to TRBD2. The junction had 12 bases not matched to a gene; V was cut back by 7 bases and J by 3 bases. CDR3 length: 15 residues. Germline values: CDR1 PRHDT, CDR2 FYEKMQ (reference sequence). CDR3 sequence reads: CASKGRREGNYEQYF. DNA of the CDR3: TGTGCCAGCAAAGGAAGGAGGGAGGGAAACTACGAGCAGTACTTC.

The chain is built from TRBV13 and TRBJ2-5; D perhaps matches TRBD1 (6 bases). The V end lost 5 bases, the J end lost 3 bases, and 16 bases lay between the germline ends. CDR1 is PRHDT and CDR2 is FYEKMQ in the germline V gene (reference sequence). This CDR3 is 15 amino acids long. CDR3 residues: CASSRQVGPEETQYF. CDR3 sequence (DNA): TGTGCCAGCAGCCGACAGGTGGGCCCGGAAGAGACCCAGTACTTC.

This clone showed up just once. The chain is built from TRBV6-9 and TRBJ2-7; 12 bases agree with TRBD2. Losses at the gene ends were 4 bases for V and 7 bases for J; bases not matched to a gene: 11. This CDR3 is built from 16 residues. Germline assignment: CDR1 MNHGY and CDR2 SVAAGI. This CDR3 is CASSLALAGGPSEQYF. CDR3 nucleotide sequence: TGTGCCAGCAGTTTAGCTCTAGCGGGAGGGCCAAGTGAGCAGTACTTC.

V usage is TRBV7-9 and J usage is TRBJ2-1; the D gene is possibly TRBD1 (7 bases). The CDR3 is 16 amino acids. Deletions cut 0 bases from V and 8 bases from J, with 17 bases between. From germline, CDR1 is SEHNR and CDR2 FQNEAQ (reference sequence). The CDR3 spells CASSLAAGTVVDEQFF. The CDR3 region has the DNA TGTGCCAGCAGCTTAGCGGCGGGGACAGTAGTTGATGAGCAGTTCTTC.

The chain has TRBV5-1 and TRBJ1-6, with 8 bases lining up with TRBD1. Trimming removed 9 bases from V and 6 bases from J; junction bases left unmatched: 8. The CDR3 runs to 14 residues. Germline-derived CDR1 and CDR2 are SGHRS and YFSETQ. The CDR3 DNA sequence: TGCGCCACCCGGACAGGGTTGGGTAATTCACCCCTCCACTTT. Protein product: CATRTGLGNSPLHF.

This chain joins TRBV19 and TRBJ2-6, with TRBD1 matching over 8 bases. With V trimmed by 6 bases and J by 2 bases, 6 bases remained unmatched. From germline, CDR1 is LNHDA and CDR2 SQIVND (reference sequence). The CDR3 length is 16 residues. The CDR3 DNA is TGTGCCAGTAGACCGACAGGGGACACTGGGGCCAACGTCCTGACTTTC. Residues: CASRPTGDTGANVLTF.

This clone was observed a handful of times. This rearrangement joins TRBV6-6 to TRBJ2-5, with TRBD2 identical over 8 bases. The J segment lost 2 bases and the V segment lost 4 bases, leaving 3 bases of the junction unmatched. CDR1 is MNHNY, CDR2 SVGAGI, per germline (reference sequence). This CDR3 is built from 14 residues. The CDR3 loop is CASSFSGAQETQYF. In DNA, the CDR3 is TGTGCCAGCAGTTTTAGCGGGGCTCAAGAGACCCAGTACTTC.

This rearrangement joins TRBV11-2 to TRBJ2-1, with 7 bases lining up with TRBD2. V lost 0 bases and J lost 0; bases outside the gene matches: 2. Germline CDR1 reads SGHAT; CDR2 reads FQNNGV. The CDR3 is 16 amino acids. The CDR3 region is CASSLDLAVSYNEQFF. CDR3 coding DNA: TGTGCCAGCAGCTTAGACCTAGCGGTCTCCTACAATGAGCAGTTCTTC.

The chain is built from TRBV11-3 and TRBJ2-2; TRBD1 matches 8 bases. CDR3 length equals 15 residues. Per the germline V gene, CDR1 is SGHNT and CDR2 is YENEEA. V gave up 4 bases and J gave up 3 bases; unmatched junction bases: 4. The CDR3: CASSYGGQDTGELFF. The CDR3 region has the DNA TGTGCCAGCAGCTACGGGGGACAGGACACCGGGGAGCTGTTTTTT.

The CDR3 region is CASSFGSGEQGETQYF. The CDR3 DNA reads as TGTGCCAGCAGCTTCGGTAGCGGGGAGCAGGGGGAGACCCAGTACTTC. The rearrangement joins TRBV7-8 to TRBJ2-5; TRBD2 matches 8 bases. Germline V gene data show CDR1 as SGHVS and CDR2 as FQNEAQ. J lost 5 bases, V lost 3 bases, and 11 bases had no gene match. This CDR3 comprises 16 residues. Full variable domain (rest looked up from reference TRBV7-8 and TRBJ2-5): GAGVSQSPRYKVAKRGQDVALRCDPISGHVSLFWYQQALGQGPEFLTYFQNEAQLDKSGLPSDRFFAERPEGSVSTLKIQRTQQEDSAVYLCASSFGSGEQGETQYFGPGTRLLVL.

V usage is TRBV25-1 and J usage is TRBJ2-3; no definite D call. CDR3 size: 15 residues. V was cut by 3 bases and J by 3 bases, with 13 bases left in between. In germline, CDR1 is MGHDK, CDR2 SYGVNS. CDR3 amino acids: CASSDTTPSTDTQYF. CDR3 DNA sequence: TGTGCCAGCAGTGATACCACACCTAGTACAGATACGCAGTATTTT.